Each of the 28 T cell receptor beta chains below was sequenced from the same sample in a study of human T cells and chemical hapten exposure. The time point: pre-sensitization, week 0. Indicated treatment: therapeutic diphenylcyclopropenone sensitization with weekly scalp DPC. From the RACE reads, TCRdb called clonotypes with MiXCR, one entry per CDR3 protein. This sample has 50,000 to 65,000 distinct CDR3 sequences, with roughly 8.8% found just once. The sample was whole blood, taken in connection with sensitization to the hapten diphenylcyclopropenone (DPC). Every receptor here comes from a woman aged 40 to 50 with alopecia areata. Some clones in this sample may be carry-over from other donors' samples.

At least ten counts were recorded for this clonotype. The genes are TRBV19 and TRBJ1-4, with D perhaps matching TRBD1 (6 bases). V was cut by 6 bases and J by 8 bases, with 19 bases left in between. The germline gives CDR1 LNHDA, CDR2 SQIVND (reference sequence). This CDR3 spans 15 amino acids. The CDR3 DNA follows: TGTGCCAGTAGGACTCTACAGGGTGGATTCGAAAAACTGTTTTTT. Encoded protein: CASRTLQGGFEKLFF.

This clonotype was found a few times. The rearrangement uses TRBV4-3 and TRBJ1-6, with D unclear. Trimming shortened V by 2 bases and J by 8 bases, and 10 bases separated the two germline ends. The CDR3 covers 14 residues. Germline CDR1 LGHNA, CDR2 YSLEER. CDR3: CASSQSSGYSPLHF. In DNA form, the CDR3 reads TGCGCCAGCAGCCAATCGTCGGGGTATTCACCCCTCCACTTT.

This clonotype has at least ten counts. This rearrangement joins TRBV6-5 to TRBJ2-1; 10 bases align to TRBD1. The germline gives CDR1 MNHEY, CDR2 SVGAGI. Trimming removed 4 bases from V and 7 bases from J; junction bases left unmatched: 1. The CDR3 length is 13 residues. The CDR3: CASSSDRGNEQFF. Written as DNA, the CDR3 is TGTGCCAGCAGTTCGGACAGGGGGAATGAGCAGTTCTTC.

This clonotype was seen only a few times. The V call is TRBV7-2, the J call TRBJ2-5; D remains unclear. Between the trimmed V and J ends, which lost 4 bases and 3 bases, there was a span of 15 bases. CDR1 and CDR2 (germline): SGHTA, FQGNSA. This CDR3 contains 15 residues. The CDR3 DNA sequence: TGTGCCAGCAGCTCCCCCTGGGCGGCAGAAGAGACCCAGTACTTC. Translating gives CASSSPWAAEETQYF.

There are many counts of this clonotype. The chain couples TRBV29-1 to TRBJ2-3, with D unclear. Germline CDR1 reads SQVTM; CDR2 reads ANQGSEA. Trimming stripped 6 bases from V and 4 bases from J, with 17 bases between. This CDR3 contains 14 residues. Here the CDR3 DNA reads TGCAGCGTCCGAGGATTAGTAAGGGCAGATACGCAGTATTTT. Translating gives CSVRGLVRADTQYF.

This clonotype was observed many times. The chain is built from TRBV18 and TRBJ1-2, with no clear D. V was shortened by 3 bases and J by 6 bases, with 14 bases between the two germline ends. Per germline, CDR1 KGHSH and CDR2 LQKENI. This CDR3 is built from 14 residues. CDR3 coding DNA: TGTGCCAGCTCACCCCAAGGACGGACCGATGGCTACACCTTC. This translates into CASSPQGRTDGYTF. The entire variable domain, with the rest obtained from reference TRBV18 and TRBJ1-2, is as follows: NAGVMQNPRHLVRRRGQEARLRCSPMKGHSHVYWYRQLPEEGLKFMVYLQKENIIDESGMPKERFSAEFPKEGPSILRIQQVVRGDSAAYFCASSPQGRTDGYTFGSGTRLTVV.

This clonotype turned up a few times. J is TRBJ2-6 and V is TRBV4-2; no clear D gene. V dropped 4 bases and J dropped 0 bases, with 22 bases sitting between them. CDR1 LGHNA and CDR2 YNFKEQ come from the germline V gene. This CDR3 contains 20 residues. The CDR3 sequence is CASSLELDPLTPSGANVLTF. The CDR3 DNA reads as TGTGCCAGCAGCCTCGAATTAGACCCTTTAACACCCTCTGGGGCCAACGTCCTGACTTTC.

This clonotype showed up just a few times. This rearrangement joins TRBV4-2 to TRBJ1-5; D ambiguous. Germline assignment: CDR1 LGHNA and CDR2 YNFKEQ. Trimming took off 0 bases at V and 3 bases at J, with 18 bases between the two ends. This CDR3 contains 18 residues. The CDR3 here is CASSQEGVRVGLNQPQHF. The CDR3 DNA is TGTGCCAGCAGCCAAGAGGGAGTCCGGGTTGGCCTCAATCAGCCCCAGCATTTT.

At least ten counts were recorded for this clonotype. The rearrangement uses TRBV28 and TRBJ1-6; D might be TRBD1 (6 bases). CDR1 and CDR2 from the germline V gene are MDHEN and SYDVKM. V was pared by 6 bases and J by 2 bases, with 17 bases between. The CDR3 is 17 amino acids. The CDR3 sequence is CASSFDRPGPYNSPLHF. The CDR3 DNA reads TGTGCCAGCAGCTTCGACAGGCCTGGCCCCTATAATTCACCCCTCCACTTT.

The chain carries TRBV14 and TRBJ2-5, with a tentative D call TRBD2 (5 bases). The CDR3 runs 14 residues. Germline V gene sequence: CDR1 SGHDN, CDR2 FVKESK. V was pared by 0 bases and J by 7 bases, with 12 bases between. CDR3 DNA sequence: TGTGCCAGCAGCCAAGATGCGGGTCAGAGGACCCAGTACTTC. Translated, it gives CASSQDAGQRTQYF. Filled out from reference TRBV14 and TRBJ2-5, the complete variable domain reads EAGVTQFPSHSVIEKGQTVTLRCDPISGHDNLYWYRRVMGKEIKFLLHFVKESKQDESGMPNNRFLAERTGGTYSTLKVQPAELEDSGVYFCASSQDAGQRTQYFGPGTRLLVL.

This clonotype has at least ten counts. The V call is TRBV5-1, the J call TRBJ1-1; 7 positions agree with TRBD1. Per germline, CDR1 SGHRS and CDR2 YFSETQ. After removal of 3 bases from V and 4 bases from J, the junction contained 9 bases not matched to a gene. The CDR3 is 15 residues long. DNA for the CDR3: TGCGCCAGCAGCTCCCACAGGGGAGGGGGCACTGAAGCTTTCTTT. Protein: CASSSHRGGGTEAFF.

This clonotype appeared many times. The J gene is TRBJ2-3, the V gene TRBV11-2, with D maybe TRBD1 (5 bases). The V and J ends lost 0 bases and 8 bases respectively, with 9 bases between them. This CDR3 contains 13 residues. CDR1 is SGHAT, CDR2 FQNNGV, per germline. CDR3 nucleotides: TGTGCCAGCAGCTTAGACAGGGTCGGTACGCAGTATTTT. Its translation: CASSLDRVGTQYF.

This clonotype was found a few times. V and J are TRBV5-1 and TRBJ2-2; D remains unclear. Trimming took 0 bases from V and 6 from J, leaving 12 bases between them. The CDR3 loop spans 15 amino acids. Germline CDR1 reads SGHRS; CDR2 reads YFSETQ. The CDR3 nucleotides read TGCGCCAGCAGCTTGGGACACTCGAAGGCCGGGGAGCTGTTTTTT. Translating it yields CASSLGHSKAGELFF.

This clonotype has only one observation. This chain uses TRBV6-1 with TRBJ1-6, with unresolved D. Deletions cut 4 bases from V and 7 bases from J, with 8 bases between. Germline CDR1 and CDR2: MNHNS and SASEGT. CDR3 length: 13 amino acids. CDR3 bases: TGTGCCAGCAGTGTCAAAGGGAATTCACCCCTCCACTTT. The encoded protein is CASSVKGNSPLHF.

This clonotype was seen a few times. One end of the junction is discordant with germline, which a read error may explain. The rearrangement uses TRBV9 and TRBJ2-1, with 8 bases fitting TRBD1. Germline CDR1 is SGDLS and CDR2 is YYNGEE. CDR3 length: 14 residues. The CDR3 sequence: CASGVGQGYSEQFF. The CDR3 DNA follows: TGTGCCAGCGGGGTAGGACAGGGTTACAGTGAGCAGTTCTTC.

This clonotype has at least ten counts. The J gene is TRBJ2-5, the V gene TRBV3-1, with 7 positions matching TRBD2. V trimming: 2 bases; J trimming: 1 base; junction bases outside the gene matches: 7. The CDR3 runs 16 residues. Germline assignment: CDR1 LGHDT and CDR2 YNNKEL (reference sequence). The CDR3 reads CASSQRAGVLQETQYF. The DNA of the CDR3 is TGTGCCAGCAGCCAACGGGCGGGGGTCCTCCAAGAGACCCAGTACTTC.

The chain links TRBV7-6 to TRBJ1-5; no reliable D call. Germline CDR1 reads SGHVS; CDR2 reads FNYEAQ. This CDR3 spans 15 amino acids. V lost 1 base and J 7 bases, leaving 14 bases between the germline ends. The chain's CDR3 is CASSLVSGVRQPQHF. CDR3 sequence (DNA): TGTGCCAGCAGCTTAGTGTCCGGGGTCCGGCAGCCCCAGCATTTT.

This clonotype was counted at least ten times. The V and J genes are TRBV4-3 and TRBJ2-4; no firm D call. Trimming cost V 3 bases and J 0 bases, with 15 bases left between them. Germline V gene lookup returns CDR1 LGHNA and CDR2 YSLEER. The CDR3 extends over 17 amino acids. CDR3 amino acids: CASSHNPPRGAKNIQYF. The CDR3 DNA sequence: TGCGCCAGCAGCCATAATCCCCCGCGAGGAGCCAAAAACATTCAGTACTTC.

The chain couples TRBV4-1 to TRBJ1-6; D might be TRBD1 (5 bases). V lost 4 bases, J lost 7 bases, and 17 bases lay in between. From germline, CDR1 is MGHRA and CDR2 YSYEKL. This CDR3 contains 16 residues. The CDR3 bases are TGCGCCAGCAGCCTCCGGTCCTTAGGGGTGAATTCACCCCTCCACTTT. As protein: CASSLRSLGVNSPLHF.

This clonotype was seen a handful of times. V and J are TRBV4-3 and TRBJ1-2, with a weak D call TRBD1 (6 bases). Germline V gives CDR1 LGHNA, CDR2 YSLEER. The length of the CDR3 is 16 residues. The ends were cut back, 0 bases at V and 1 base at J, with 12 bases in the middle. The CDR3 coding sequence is TGCGCCAGCAGCCAAGACGGGGGGGCGGTTAACTATGGCTACACCTTC. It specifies CASSQDGGAVNYGYTF.

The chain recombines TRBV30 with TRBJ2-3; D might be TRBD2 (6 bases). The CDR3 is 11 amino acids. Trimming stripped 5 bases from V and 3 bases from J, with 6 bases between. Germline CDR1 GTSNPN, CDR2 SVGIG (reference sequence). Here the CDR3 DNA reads TGTGCCTGGGGGGGGACAGATACGCAGTATTTT. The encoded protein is CAWGGTDTQYF.

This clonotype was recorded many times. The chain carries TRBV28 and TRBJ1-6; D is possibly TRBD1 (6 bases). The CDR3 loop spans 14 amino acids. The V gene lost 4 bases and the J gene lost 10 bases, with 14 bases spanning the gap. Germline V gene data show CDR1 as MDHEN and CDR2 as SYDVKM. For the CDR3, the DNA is TGTGCCAGCAGTTCCGGGACACGGGGGTCACCCCTCCACTTT. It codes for CASSSGTRGSPLHF.

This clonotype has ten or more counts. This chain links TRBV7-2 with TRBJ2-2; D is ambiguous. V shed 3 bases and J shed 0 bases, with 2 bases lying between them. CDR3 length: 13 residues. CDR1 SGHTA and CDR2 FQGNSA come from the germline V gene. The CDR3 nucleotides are TGTGCCAGCAGCTTCACGAACACCGGGGAGCTGTTTTTT. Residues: CASSFTNTGELFF.

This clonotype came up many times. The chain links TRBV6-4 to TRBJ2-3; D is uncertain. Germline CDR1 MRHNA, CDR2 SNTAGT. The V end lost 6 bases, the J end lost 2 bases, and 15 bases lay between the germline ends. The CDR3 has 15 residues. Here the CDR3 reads CASSLSGQATDTQYF. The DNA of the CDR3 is TGTGCCAGCAGCCTCTCTGGGCAGGCCACAGATACGCAGTATTTT.

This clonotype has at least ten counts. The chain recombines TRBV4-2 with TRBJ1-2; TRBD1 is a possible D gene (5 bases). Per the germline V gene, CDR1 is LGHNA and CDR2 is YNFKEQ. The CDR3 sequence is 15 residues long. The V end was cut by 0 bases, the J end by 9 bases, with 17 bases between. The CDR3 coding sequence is TGTGCCAGCAGCCAAGAATACGGAGGGGTGGGCCGCTACACCTTC. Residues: CASSQEYGGVGRYTF.

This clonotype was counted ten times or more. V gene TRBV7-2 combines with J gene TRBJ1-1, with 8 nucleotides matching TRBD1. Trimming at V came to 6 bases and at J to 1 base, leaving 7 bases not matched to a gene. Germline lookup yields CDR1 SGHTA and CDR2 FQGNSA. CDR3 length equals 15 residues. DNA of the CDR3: TGTGCCAGCAGTCCAAGGACAGGGTCGAACACTGAAGCTTTCTTT. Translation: CASSPRTGSNTEAFF.

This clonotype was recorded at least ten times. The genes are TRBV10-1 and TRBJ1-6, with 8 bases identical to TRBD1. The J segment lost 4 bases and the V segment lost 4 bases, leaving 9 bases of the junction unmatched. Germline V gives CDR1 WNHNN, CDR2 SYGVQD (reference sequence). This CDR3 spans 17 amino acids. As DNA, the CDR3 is TGCGCCAGCAGTGGACTTGGACAGGGCCGGTATAATTCACCCCTCCACTTT. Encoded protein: CASSGLGQGRYNSPLHF.

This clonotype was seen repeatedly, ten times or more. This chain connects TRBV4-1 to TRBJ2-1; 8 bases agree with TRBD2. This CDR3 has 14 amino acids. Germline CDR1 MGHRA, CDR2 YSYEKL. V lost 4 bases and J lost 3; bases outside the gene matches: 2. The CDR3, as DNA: TGCGCCAGCAGCCGAAGCGGGGGCTACAATGAGCAGTTCTTC. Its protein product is CASSRSGGYNEQFF.